The 14 T cell receptor beta chains given below trace back to one sample, sequenced in a study of cytomegalovirus exposure and HLA in healthy donors. 13 Jbeta primers and 60 Vbeta primers were used for the PCR. Only in-frame clones appear in the TCRdb table, and some are missing; sequencing was by immunoSEQ multiplex PCR. The sample records roughly 190,000 clones, about four fifths being singletons. The sample was PBMCs. The receptor set was obtained from a woman in her thirties in good health and CMV-seropositive.

This chain joins TRBV4-1 and TRBJ2-7, with TRBD1 matching 7 bases. The CDR3 loop spans 17 amino acids. V shed 2 bases and J 4 bases; nucleotides not matched to a gene: 14. In germline, CDR1 is MGHRA, CDR2 YSYEKL. Here the CDR3 DNA reads TGCGCCAGCAGCCAAACTCTGACAGGGAATAAGTTATACGAGCAGTACTTC. Translated: CASSQTLTGNKLYEQYF.

V usage is TRBV28 and J usage is TRBJ2-7, with a possible D match to TRBD1 (6 bases). CDR3 length equals 15 residues. With 1 base removed from V and 0 bases from J, the gap between germline ends came to 10 bases. Germline V gene sequence: CDR1 MDHEN, CDR2 SYDVKM. The CDR3 reads CASSLFRGGSYEQYF. The CDR3 DNA reads as TGTGCCAGCAGTTTATTCCGAGGGGGCTCCTACGAGCAGTACTTC.

The chain is built from TRBV10-3 and TRBJ2-1, with 9 nucleotides matching TRBD2. Losses at the gene ends were 4 bases for V and 3 bases for J; bases not matched to a gene: 4. From germline, CDR1 is ENHRY and CDR2 SYGVKD. The CDR3 is 15 residues long. The CDR3 sequence: CAISGVAGVYNEQFF. The CDR3 region has the DNA TGTGCCATCAGTGGGGTAGCGGGGGTCTACAATGAGCAGTTCTTC.

The V gene is TRBV7-9, the J gene TRBJ2-7; maybe TRBD1 (6 bases). This CDR3 is built from 14 residues. V was cut by 4 bases and J by 2 bases, with 12 bases left in between. CDR1 SEHNR and CDR2 FQNEAQ come from the germline V gene (reference sequence). CDR3 bases: TGTGCCAGCAGCTCAGGGGAAAGGGCCTACGAGCAGTACTTC. The encoded protein is CASSSGERAYEQYF.

The CDR3 nucleotides are TGTGCCAGCAGCTTAAGCGGGCCAGTATACAATGAGCAGTTCTTC. Its translation: CASSLSGPVYNEQFF. V and J are TRBV11-3 and TRBJ2-1; D perhaps matches TRBD2 (6 bases). The CDR3 is 15 amino acids. V lost 2 bases and J 4 bases, leaving 12 bases between the germline ends. Germline CDR1 and CDR2: SGHNT and YENEEA.

The chain employs TRBV5-1 and TRBJ2-3; TRBD2 matches at 7 bases. This CDR3 contains 15 residues. Germline-derived CDR1 and CDR2 are SGHRS and YFSETQ. V lost 4 bases and J lost 4; bases outside the gene matches: 9. The CDR3 sequence: CASSPSGRRADTQYF. The CDR3 nucleotides read TGCGCCAGCAGCCCCTCCGGGAGGAGGGCAGATACGCAGTATTTT. Drawing the rest from reference TRBV5-1 and TRBJ2-3, the complete variable domain is KAGVTQTPRYLIKTRGQQVTLSCSPISGHRSVSWYQQTPGQGLQFLFEYFSETQRNKGNFPGRFSGRQFSNSRSEMNVSTLELGDSALYLCASSPSGRRADTQYFGPGTRLTVL.

This clone was detected a few times. The chain employs TRBV5-1 and TRBJ2-1, with D tentatively TRBD2 (5 bases). Trimming shortened V by 1 base and J by 10 bases, and 27 bases separated the two germline ends. This CDR3 contains 18 residues. Germline assignment: CDR1 SGHRS and CDR2 YFSETQ. The CDR3 DNA sequence: TGCGCCAGCAGCTTGCAACTAGTGTCGGCCTCGGTACGGCAAGAGCAGTTCTTC. Encoded protein: CASSLQLVSASVRQEQFF.

There are a few counts of this clone. The chain joins TRBV4-1 to TRBJ1-5; D call uncertain. The length of the CDR3 is 17 residues. V lost 3 bases to trimming and J lost 0 bases, with 15 bases between them. The germline V gene encodes CDR1 MGHRA and CDR2 YSYEKL. The CDR3: CASSHGGGMDSNQPQHF. The CDR3, as DNA: TGCGCCAGCAGCCACGGAGGAGGTATGGATAGCAATCAGCCCCAGCATTTT.

A word on this clone: Other DNA sequences in this sample translate to the same CDR3. The V call is TRBV18, the J call TRBJ2-7, with 9 nucleotides matching TRBD1. The CDR3 consists of 14 residues. The germline gives CDR1 KGHSH, CDR2 LQKENI. V dropped 6 bases and J dropped 7; count of bases not matched to a gene: 10. DNA for the CDR3: TGTGCCAGCTCCCCCGGGACAGGGTCGGATGAGCAGTACTTC. This codes for CASSPGTGSDEQYF. The full variable domain, with the rest looked up from reference TRBV18 and TRBJ2-7, is NAGVMQNPRHLVRRRGQEARLRCSPMKGHSHVYWYRQLPEEGLKFMVYLQKENIIDESGMPKERFSAEFPKEGPSILRIQQVVRGDSAAYFCASSPGTGSDEQYFGPGTRLTVT.

The V gene is TRBV4-2, the J gene TRBJ1-1; D is uncertain. The CDR3 totals 15 residues. The germline gives CDR1 LGHNA, CDR2 YNFKEQ. Trimming took 0 bases from V and 7 from J, leaving 15 bases between them. The CDR3 region is CASSQDFLAVGEAFF. CDR3 sequence (DNA): TGTGCCAGCAGCCAAGATTTTCTAGCCGTCGGTGAAGCTTTCTTT.

Turning to this clone: Mismatch with germline at one junction end may stem from a read error. This chain links TRBV9 with TRBJ2-2, with D possibly TRBD2 on 6 matching bases. Per the germline V gene, CDR1 is SGDLS and CDR2 is YYNGEE. This CDR3 is 14 amino acids long. CDR3 sequence (DNA): TGTGCCAGCAGCGTGGGCGGGAACACCGGGAAGCTGTTTTTT. Translated, it gives CASSVGGNTGKLFF.

This clone was picked up a small number of times. The J gene is TRBJ2-3, the V gene TRBV11-3; 8 nucleotides align to TRBD2. Germline-derived CDR1 and CDR2 are SGHNT and YENEEA. Trimming removed 5 bases from V and 2 bases from J; junction bases left unmatched: 12. The length of the CDR3 is 17 residues. The CDR3 loop is CASSPPGTRASTDTQYF. DNA of the CDR3: TGTGCCAGCAGCCCGCCCGGGACTAGAGCCTCCACAGATACGCAGTATTTT. Looking up the rest from reference TRBV11-3 and TRBJ2-3 gives the full variable domain: EAGVVQSPRYKIIEKKQPVAFWCNPISGHNTLYWYLQNLGQGPELLIRYENEEAVDDSQLPKDRFSAERLKGVDSTLKIQPAELGDSAVYLCASSPPGTRASTDTQYFGPGTRLTVL.

The chain recombines TRBV11-3 with TRBJ2-7, with D maybe TRBD2 (6 bases). Between the trimmed V and J ends, which lost 0 bases and 0 bases, there was a span of 9 bases. Per germline, CDR1 SGHNT and CDR2 YENEEA. The CDR3 contains 15 residues. The CDR3 DNA reads as TGTGCCAGCAGCTTAGATGGGGGGAGCTCCTACGAGCAGTACTTC. This codes for CASSLDGGSSYEQYF.

The chain uses TRBV30 and TRBJ2-5, with TRBD2 identical over 12 bases. Per the germline V gene, CDR1 is GTSNPN and CDR2 is SVGIG (reference sequence). The CDR3 length is 18 residues. V gave up 3 bases and J gave up 2 bases; unmatched junction bases: 13. CDR3 protein: CAWSGSLAGGPGQETQYF. CDR3 DNA sequence: TGTGCCTGGAGCGGCTCCCTAGCGGGGGGGCCGGGACAAGAGACCCAGTACTTC.